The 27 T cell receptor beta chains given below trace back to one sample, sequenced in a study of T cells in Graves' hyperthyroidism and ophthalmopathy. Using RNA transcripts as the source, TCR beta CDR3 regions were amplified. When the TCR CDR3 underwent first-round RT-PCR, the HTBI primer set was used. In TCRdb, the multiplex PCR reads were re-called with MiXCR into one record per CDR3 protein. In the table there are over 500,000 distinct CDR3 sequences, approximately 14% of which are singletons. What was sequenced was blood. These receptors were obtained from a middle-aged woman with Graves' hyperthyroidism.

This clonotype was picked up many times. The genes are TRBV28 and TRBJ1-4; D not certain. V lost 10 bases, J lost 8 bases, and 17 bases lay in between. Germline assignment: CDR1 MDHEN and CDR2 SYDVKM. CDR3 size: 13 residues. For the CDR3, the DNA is TGTGCCATCTCGATGGACCATGGCGAAAAACTGTTTTTT. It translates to CAISMDHGEKLFF.

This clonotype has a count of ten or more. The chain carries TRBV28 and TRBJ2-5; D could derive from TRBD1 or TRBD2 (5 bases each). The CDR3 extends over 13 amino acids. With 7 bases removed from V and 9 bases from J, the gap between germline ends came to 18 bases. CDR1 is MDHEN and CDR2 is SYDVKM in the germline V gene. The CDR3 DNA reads TGTGCCAGCACCCAAGGGGTAGAGAGGGCCCAGTACTTC. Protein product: CASTQGVERAQYF.

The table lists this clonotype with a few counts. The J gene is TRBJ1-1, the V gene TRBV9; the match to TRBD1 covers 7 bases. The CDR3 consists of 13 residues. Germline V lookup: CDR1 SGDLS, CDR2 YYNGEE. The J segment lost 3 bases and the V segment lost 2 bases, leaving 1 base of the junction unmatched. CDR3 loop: CASSVGTDTEAFF. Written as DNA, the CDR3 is TGTGCCAGCAGCGTCGGGACAGACACTGAAGCTTTCTTT.

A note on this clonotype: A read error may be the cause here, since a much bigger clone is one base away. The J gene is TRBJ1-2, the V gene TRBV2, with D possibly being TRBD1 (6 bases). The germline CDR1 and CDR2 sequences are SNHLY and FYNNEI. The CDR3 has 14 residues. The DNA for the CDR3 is TGTGCCAGCATCAAGTCGACAGGCCTCTATGGCCACACCTTC. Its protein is CASIKSTGLYGHTF.

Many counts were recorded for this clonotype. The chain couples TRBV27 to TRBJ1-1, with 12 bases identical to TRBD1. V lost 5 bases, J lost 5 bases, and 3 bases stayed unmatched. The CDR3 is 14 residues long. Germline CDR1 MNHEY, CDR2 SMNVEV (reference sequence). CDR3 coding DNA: TGTGCCAGCAGTGGGGACAGGGGGCGGACTGAAGCTTTCTTT. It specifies CASSGDRGRTEAFF.

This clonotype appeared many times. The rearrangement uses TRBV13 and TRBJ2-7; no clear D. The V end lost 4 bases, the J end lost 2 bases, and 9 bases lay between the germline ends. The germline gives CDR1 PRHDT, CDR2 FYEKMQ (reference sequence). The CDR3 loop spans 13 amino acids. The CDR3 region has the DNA TGTGCCAGCAGCTCCCAGACCGCCTACGAGCAGTACTTC. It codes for CASSSQTAYEQYF.

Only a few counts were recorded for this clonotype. As DNA, the CDR3 is TGTGCCAGTAGTATAGATTCAGGAAGGGGATCTTTGAACACTGAAGCTTTCTTT. Amino acids: CASSIDSGRGSLNTEAFF. The J gene is TRBJ1-1, the V gene TRBV19, with D possibly TRBD1 on 5 matching bases. The CDR3 covers 18 residues. The germline V gene has CDR1 LNHDA and CDR2 SQIVND (reference sequence). Between the trimmed V and J ends, which lost 0 bases and 0 bases, there was a span of 17 bases.

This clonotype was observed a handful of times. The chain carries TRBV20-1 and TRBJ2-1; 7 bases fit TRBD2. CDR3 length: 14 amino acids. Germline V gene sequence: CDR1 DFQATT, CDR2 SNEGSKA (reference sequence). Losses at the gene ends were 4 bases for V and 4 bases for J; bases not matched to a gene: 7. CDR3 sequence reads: CSANRGEIYNEQFF. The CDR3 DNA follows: TGCAGTGCTAATCGGGGGGAAATTTACAATGAGCAGTTCTTC.

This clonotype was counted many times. The CDR3 region has the DNA TGTGCCAGCAGTGTCTATGAGCCGAATTATAATTCACCCCTCCACTTT. Residues: CASSVYEPNYNSPLHF. The chain recombines TRBV28 with TRBJ1-6; no clear D gene. Germline V gene data show CDR1 as MDHEN and CDR2 as SYDVKM. The CDR3 sequence is 16 residues long. Trimming took off 5 bases at V and 4 bases at J, with 15 bases between the two ends.

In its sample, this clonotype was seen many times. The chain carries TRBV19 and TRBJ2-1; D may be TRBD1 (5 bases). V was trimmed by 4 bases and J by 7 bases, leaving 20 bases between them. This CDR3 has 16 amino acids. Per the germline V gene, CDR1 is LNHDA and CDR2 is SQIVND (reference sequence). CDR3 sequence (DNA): TGTGCCAGTAGTAACCCATCCCAGGGTGTCGGGAATGAGCAGTTCTTC. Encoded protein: CASSNPSQGVGNEQFF.

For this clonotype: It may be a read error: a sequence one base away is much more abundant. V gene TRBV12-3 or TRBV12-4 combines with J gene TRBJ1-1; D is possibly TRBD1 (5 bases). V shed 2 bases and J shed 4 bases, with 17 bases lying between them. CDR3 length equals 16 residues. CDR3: CASSLTVREIGTEAFF. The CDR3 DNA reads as TGTGCCAGCAGTTTAACCGTCAGGGAAATAGGCACTGAAGCTTTCTTT.

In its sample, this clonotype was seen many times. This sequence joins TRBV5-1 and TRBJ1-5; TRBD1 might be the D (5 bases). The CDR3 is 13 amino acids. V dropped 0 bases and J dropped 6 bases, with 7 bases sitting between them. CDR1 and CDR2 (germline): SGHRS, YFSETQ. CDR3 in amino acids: CASSLGQGQPQHF. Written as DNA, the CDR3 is TGCGCCAGCAGCTTGGGTCAGGGTCAGCCCCAGCATTTT. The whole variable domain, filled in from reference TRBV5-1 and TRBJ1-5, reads KAGVTQTPRYLIKTRGQQVTLSCSPISGHRSVSWYQQTPGQGLQFLFEYFSETQRNKGNFPGRFSGRQFSNSRSEMNVSTLELGDSALYLCASSLGQGQPQHFGDGTRLSIL.

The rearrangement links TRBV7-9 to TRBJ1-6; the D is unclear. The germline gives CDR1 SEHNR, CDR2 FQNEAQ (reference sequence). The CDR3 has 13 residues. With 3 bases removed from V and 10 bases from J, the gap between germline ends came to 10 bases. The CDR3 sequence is CASSLVRGSPLHF. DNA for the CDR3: TGTGCCAGCAGCTTGGTTCGGGGATCACCCCTCCACTTT.

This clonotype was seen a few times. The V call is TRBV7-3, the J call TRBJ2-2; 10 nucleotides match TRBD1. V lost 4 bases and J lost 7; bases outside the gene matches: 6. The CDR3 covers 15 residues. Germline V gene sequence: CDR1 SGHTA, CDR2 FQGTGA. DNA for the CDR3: TGTGCCAGCAGCTACGGGACAGGGGTTGGCGGGGAGCTGTTTTTT. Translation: CASSYGTGVGGELFF.

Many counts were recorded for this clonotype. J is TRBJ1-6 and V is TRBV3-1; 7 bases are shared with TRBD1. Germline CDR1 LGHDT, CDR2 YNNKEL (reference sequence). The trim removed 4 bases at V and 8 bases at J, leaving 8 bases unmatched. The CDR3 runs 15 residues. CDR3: CASSRDSGMYSPLHF. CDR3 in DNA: TGTGCCAGCAGCCGGGACAGCGGGATGTATTCACCCCTCCACTTT. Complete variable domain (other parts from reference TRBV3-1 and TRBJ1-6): DTAVSQTPKYLVTQMGNDKSIKCEQNLGHDTMYWYKQDSKKFLKIMFSYNNKELIINETVPNRFSPKSPDKAHLNLHINSLELGDSAVYFCASSRDSGMYSPLHFGNGTRLTVT.

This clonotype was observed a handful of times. CDR3 in DNA: TGTGCCAGCAGCGCGCTAGCGGGAGGCCTCTCTGAGCAGTACTTC. The encoded protein is CASSALAGGLSEQYF. The chain has TRBV7-3 and TRBJ2-7, with TRBD2 matching over 11 bases. The CDR3 totals 15 residues. Losses at the gene ends were 5 bases for V and 7 bases for J; bases not matched to a gene: 10. The germline V gene encodes CDR1 SGHTA and CDR2 FQGTGA.

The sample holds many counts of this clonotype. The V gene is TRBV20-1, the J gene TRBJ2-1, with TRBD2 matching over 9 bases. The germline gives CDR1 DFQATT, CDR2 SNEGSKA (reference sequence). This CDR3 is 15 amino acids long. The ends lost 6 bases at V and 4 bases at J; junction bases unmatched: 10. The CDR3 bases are TGCAGTGCCAAGAAGACTAGCGGAGTTTACAATGAGCAGTTCTTC. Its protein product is CSAKKTSGVYNEQFF.

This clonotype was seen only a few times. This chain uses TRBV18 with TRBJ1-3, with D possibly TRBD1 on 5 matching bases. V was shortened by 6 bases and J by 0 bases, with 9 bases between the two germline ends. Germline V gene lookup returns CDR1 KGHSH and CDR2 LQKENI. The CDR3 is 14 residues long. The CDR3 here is CASSRESSGNTIYF. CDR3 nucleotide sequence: TGTGCCAGCTCCAGGGAGAGCTCTGGAAACACCATATATTTT. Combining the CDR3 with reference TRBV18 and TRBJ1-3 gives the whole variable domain NAGVMQNPRHLVRRRGQEARLRCSPMKGHSHVYWYRQLPEEGLKFMVYLQKENIIDESGMPKERFSAEFPKEGPSILRIQQVVRGDSAAYFCASSRESSGNTIYFGEGSWLTVV.

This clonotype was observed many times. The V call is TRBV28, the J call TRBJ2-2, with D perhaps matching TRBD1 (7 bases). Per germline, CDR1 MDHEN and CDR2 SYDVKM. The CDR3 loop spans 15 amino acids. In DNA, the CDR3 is TGTGGTTCGGGGGTGAACAGGGGCAGTGCCGGGGAGCTGTTTTTT. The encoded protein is CGSGVNRGSAGELFF.

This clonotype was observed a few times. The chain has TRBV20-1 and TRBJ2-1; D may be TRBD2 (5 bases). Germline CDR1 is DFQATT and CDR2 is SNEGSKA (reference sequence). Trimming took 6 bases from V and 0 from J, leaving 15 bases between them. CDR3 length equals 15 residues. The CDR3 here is CSAPDLPSSYNEQFF. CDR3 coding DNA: TGCAGTGCCCCGGACTTGCCGAGCTCCTACAATGAGCAGTTCTTC.

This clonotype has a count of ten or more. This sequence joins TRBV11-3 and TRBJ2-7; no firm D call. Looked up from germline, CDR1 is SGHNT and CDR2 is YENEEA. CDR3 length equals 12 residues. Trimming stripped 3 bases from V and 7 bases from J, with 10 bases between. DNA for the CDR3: TGTGCCAGCAGCTTTGTATCTCAGGAGCAGTACTTC. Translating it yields CASSFVSQEQYF.

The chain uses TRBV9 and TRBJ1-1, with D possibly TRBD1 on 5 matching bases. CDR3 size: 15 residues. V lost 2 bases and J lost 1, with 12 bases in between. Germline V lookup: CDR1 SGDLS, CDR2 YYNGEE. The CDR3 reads CASSVGGGGNTEAFF. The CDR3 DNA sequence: TGTGCCAGCAGCGTTGGGGGGGGGGGGAACACTGAAGCTTTCTTT.

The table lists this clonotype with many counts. In DNA, the CDR3 is TGTGCCAGCTGGTCAATGGGGCGCTCCTACAATGAGCAGTTCTTC. It codes for CASWSMGRSYNEQFF. This chain connects TRBV16 to TRBJ2-1; weak D call: TRBD1 (5 bases). Trimming removed 8 bases at V and 0 bases at J, with 14 bases between. Germline CDR1 KGHSY, CDR2 FQNENV. This CDR3 contains 15 residues.

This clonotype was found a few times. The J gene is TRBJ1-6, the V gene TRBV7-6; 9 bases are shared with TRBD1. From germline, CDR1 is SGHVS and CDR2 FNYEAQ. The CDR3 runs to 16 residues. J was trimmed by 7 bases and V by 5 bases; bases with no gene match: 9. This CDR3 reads CASSLQTGGVNSPLHF. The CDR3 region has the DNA TGTGCCAGCAGCCTTCAAACAGGGGGCGTCAATTCACCCCTCCACTTT.

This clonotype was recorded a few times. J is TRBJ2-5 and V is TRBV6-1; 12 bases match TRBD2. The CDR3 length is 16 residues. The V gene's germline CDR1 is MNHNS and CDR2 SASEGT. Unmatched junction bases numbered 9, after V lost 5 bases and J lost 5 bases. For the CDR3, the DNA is TGTGCCAGCAGTCGCCCTAGCGGGAGGGAGCGGGAGACCCAGTACTTC. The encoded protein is CASSRPSGRERETQYF.

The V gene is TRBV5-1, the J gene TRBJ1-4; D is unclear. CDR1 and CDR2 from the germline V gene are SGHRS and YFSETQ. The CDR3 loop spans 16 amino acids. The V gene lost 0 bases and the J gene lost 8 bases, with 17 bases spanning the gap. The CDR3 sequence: CASSLGSGDSREKLFF. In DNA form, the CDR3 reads TGCGCCAGCAGCTTGGGTAGCGGGGATTCGCGAGAAAAACTGTTTTTT.

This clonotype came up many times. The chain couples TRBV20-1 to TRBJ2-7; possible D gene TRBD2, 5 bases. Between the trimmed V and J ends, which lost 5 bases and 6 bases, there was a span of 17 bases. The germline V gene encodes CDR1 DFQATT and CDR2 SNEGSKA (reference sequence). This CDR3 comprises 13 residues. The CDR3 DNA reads TGCAGTGCTGCCTTCACTGGCCGGGGCGAGCAGTACTTC. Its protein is CSAAFTGRGEQYF.